These 26 T cell receptor beta chains originate from one sample sequenced in a study of T-cell memory formation after mild COVID-19. TCRdb redid the calling of the 5' RACE reads with MiXCR, one entry per CDR3 protein. The sample holds roughly 140,000 distinct CDR3 sequences, roughly 13% seen once. Sequences were obtained from PBMCs or a T cell subset sorted from them (not recorded which). The receptors here all came from an adult woman who had mild COVID-19 (a few samples of this study predate the infection). Cell type and time point are not known.

This chain joins TRBV15 and TRBJ2-3; maybe TRBD2 (6 bases). The CDR3 contains 16 residues. V was cut by 4 bases and J by 3 bases, with 17 bases left in between. Germline loops: CDR1 LNHNV, CDR2 YYDKDF (reference sequence). DNA of the CDR3: TGTGCCACCAGCACGCAAGGAGGGTTCGTGACAGATACGCAGTATTTT. It translates to CATSTQGGFVTDTQYF.

This rearrangement joins TRBV4-2 to TRBJ2-7; D remains unclear. CDR1 is LGHNA, CDR2 YNFKEQ, per germline. The CDR3 is 15 amino acids. V was clipped by 3 bases and J by 0 bases, with 12 bases between them. CDR3 DNA sequence: TGTGCCAGCAGCCAGGGAAGGAACCCCTCCTACGAGCAGTACTTC. Translating gives CASSQGRNPSYEQYF.

The chain uses TRBV20-1 and TRBJ2-2, with unresolved D. Germline V gene lookup returns CDR1 DFQATT and CDR2 SNEGSKA (reference sequence). The CDR3 length is 16 residues. V was pared by 0 bases and J by 1 base, with 12 bases between. The CDR3 DNA is TGCAGTGCTAGAGATTTATCGGTGGGGAACACCGGGGAGCTGTTTTTT. It translates to CSARDLSVGNTGELFF.

The rearrangement uses TRBV5-1 and TRBJ2-5, with D possibly TRBD2 on 5 matching bases. V was shortened by 0 bases and J by 5 bases, with 11 bases between the two germline ends. The germline CDR1 and CDR2 sequences are SGHRS and YFSETQ. The CDR3 loop spans 14 amino acids. The CDR3 coding sequence is TGCGCCAGCAGCTTGGATCCGGGGTCGGAGACCCAGTACTTC. The encoded protein is CASSLDPGSETQYF.

This clonotype has ten or more counts. The CDR3 here is CASSQSWANVLTF. The CDR3 nucleotides read TGCGCCAGCAGCCAATCCTGGGCCAACGTCCTGACTTTC. The chain joins TRBV4-1 to TRBJ2-6; D is undetermined. This CDR3 region has 13 residues. V lost 2 bases to trimming and J lost 5 bases, with 4 bases between them. Germline V gene sequence: CDR1 MGHRA, CDR2 YSYEKL.

This clonotype was seen a handful of times. V is TRBV7-9 and J is TRBJ2-1; TRBD2 aligns across 11 bases. Per germline, CDR1 SEHNR and CDR2 FQNEAQ (reference sequence). This CDR3 has 19 amino acids. Trimming at V came to 5 bases and at J to 2 bases, leaving 14 bases not matched to a gene. This chain's CDR3 is CASSPMVTSGGATYNEQFF. The CDR3 DNA follows: TGTGCCAGCAGCCCGATGGTAACTAGCGGGGGAGCAACCTACAATGAGCAGTTCTTC.

This clonotype has a count of ten or more. This chain connects TRBV29-1 to TRBJ2-7, with a possible D match to TRBD2 (5 bases). V lost 6 bases to trimming and J lost 0 bases, with 6 bases between them. Germline CDR1 reads SQVTM; CDR2 reads ANQGSEA. CDR3 length equals 11 residues. This CDR3 reads CSVGNSYEQYF. The CDR3 coding sequence is TGCAGCGTCGGGAACTCCTACGAGCAGTACTTC.

This clonotype was observed a handful of times. This chain connects TRBV6-2 or TRBV6-3 to TRBJ2-1, with 7 bases fitting TRBD2. The CDR3 has 15 amino acids. V trimming: 8 bases; J trimming: 5 bases; junction bases outside the gene matches: 12. Germline V lookup: CDR1 MNHEY, CDR2 SVGEGT. The CDR3 reads CASRSFIAGNNEQFF. The CDR3 region has the DNA TGTGCCAGCCGCTCATTTATAGCGGGCAACAATGAGCAGTTCTTC.

This clonotype has just a few counts. The chain combines TRBV29-1 with TRBJ2-5; D unresolved. The ends were cut back, 7 bases at V and 5 bases at J, with 8 bases in the middle. Germline CDR1 SQVTM, CDR2 ANQGSEA. The CDR3 covers 10 residues. CDR3 coding DNA: TGCAGCGACGGCCTGGAGACCCAGTACTTC. Its protein is CSDGLETQYF.

The chain couples TRBV12-3 or TRBV12-4 to TRBJ1-2; a possible D gene is TRBD1 (5 bases). This CDR3 has 17 residues. V was pared by 10 bases and J by 8 bases, with 32 bases between. For the CDR3, the DNA is TGTGCCACCCCATATTGGGGACCTGGCCTAAACTATGGCGGCTACACCTTC. Its translation: CATPYWGPGLNYGGYTF.

This clonotype has more than one count but fewer than ten. The J gene is TRBJ2-7, the V gene TRBV3-1; 7 bases fit TRBD2. V gave up 3 bases and J gave up 0 bases; unmatched junction bases: 8. Germline V lookup: CDR1 LGHDT, CDR2 YNNKEL (reference sequence). This CDR3 is 16 amino acids long. The CDR3 loop reads CASSHYIGGSSYEQYF. CDR3 sequence (DNA): TGTGCCAGCAGCCATTATATCGGGGGGAGCTCCTACGAGCAGTACTTC.

The chain carries TRBV5-1 and TRBJ2-5, with TRBD1 matching 7 bases. V lost 0 bases to trimming and J lost 7 bases; unmatched junction nucleotides: 12. This CDR3 contains 16 residues. Germline assignment: CDR1 SGHRS and CDR2 YFSETQ. CDR3 protein: CASSLVVGQVPGTQYF. CDR3 nucleotide sequence: TGCGCCAGCAGCTTGGTCGTTGGACAGGTGCCAGGGACCCAGTACTTC. Looking up the rest from reference TRBV5-1 and TRBJ2-5 gives the full variable domain: KAGVTQTPRYLIKTRGQQVTLSCSPISGHRSVSWYQQTPGQGLQFLFEYFSETQRNKGNFPGRFSGRQFSNSRSEMNVSTLELGDSALYLCASSLVVGQVPGTQYFGPGTRLLVL.

This clonotype was counted between two and nine times. CDR3 loop: CAWTGLAEAYNEQFF. The CDR3 DNA follows: TGTGCCTGGACCGGACTAGCGGAGGCCTACAATGAGCAGTTCTTC. The gene calls are TRBV30 and TRBJ2-1, with 10 nucleotides matching TRBD2. This CDR3 spans 15 amino acids. With 4 bases clipped from V and 2 bases from J, the junction kept 5 bases outside the gene matches. CDR1 and CDR2 (germline): GTSNPN, SVGIG (reference sequence).

This clonotype was detected many times. The genes are TRBV7-9 and TRBJ1-1; D ambiguous. CDR1 and CDR2 (germline): SEHNR, FQNEAQ (reference sequence). This CDR3 spans 14 amino acids. The V gene lost 1 base and the J gene lost 4 bases, with 10 bases spanning the gap. The DNA of the CDR3 is TGTGCCAGCAGCTTAGTCGAGGGTCGCACTGAAGCTTTCTTT. This encodes CASSLVEGRTEAFF.

The chain carries TRBV4-1 and TRBJ2-3, with D unclear. V was clipped by 1 base and J by 0 bases, with 11 bases between them. CDR3 length: 16 amino acids. CDR1 and CDR2 from the germline V gene are MGHRA and YSYEKL. The CDR3 loop reads CASSQVMRTSTDTQYF. The CDR3 DNA reads TGCGCCAGCAGCCAAGTGATGCGTACCAGCACAGATACGCAGTATTTT.

There are many counts of this clonotype. The chain employs TRBV6-5 and TRBJ1-5; 7 bases map to TRBD1. The CDR3 covers 14 residues. The junction had 7 bases not matched to a gene; V was cut back by 5 bases and J by 6 bases. Germline values: CDR1 MNHEY, CDR2 SVGAGI. The CDR3 DNA reads TGTGCCAGCAGTCCCACAGGGGTCAGTCAGCCCCAGCATTTT. It yields the protein CASSPTGVSQPQHF.

This clonotype was seen a few times. This chain joins TRBV4-2 and TRBJ2-1, with D perhaps TRBD2 (6 bases). Germline loops: CDR1 LGHNA, CDR2 YNFKEQ. Between the trimmed V and J ends, which lost 0 bases and 3 bases, there was a span of 9 bases. This CDR3 region has 15 residues. This CDR3 is CASSQEEGNYNEQFF. CDR3 nucleotides: TGTGCCAGCAGCCAAGAGGAGGGAAACTACAATGAGCAGTTCTTC.

This clonotype was observed at least ten times. The chain carries TRBV24-1 and TRBJ2-5; D gene uncertain. Between the trimmed V and J ends, which lost 4 bases and 1 base, there was a span of 9 bases. The CDR3 is 14 residues long. The V gene's germline CDR1 is KGHDR and CDR2 SFDVKD. CDR3 sequence reads: CATSETTFQETQYF. DNA for the CDR3: TGTGCCACCAGTGAAACGACGTTCCAAGAGACCCAGTACTTC.

This clonotype turned up a few times. The chain joins TRBV29-1 to TRBJ2-1, with D perhaps assigned TRBD1 or TRBD2 (5 bases each). The CDR3 is made up of 12 amino acids. V was clipped by 3 bases and J by 9 bases, with 12 bases between them. Germline V gene data show CDR1 as SQVTM and CDR2 as ANQGSEA. The DNA of the CDR3 is TGCAGCGTTGAGACCGGGGCGATTGAGCAGTTCTTC. Protein product: CSVETGAIEQFF.

V is TRBV6-1 and J is TRBJ2-1; D may correspond to TRBD1 or TRBD2 (6 bases each). This CDR3 is built from 17 residues. Germline assignment: CDR1 MNHNS and CDR2 SASEGT. V was pared by 7 bases and J by 7 bases, with 26 bases between. Here the CDR3 DNA reads TGTGCCAGCATGAAGGGGGGCAGACTTTCATTAGGGAATGAGCAGTTCTTC. Residues: CASMKGGRLSLGNEQFF.

This clonotype showed up just a few times. The CDR3 protein is CASSAWAGVSDTQYF. The CDR3 bases are TGTGCCAGCAGCGCCTGGGCGGGAGTTTCCGATACGCAGTATTTT. V is TRBV7-2 and J is TRBJ2-3, with 7 bases identical to TRBD2. Germline trimming cut 5 bases from V and 6 bases from J; bases unmatched to any gene: 11. This CDR3 spans 15 amino acids. Germline V gives CDR1 SGHTA, CDR2 FQGNSA.

This clonotype came up many times. J is TRBJ1-4 and V is TRBV3-1; no clear D. Germline V CDR1 and CDR2: LGHDT, YNNKEL (reference sequence). CDR3 length equals 15 residues. The V and J ends lost 0 bases and 5 bases respectively, with 10 bases between them. The CDR3 protein is CASSQEPRNNEKLFF. As DNA, the CDR3 is TGTGCCAGCAGCCAAGAACCCAGGAACAATGAAAAACTGTTTTTT.

The chain carries TRBV7-6 and TRBJ1-1, with D possibly being TRBD1 (6 bases). This CDR3 is 15 amino acids long. V gave up 6 bases and J gave up 4 bases, with 18 bases separating them. The germline V gene has CDR1 SGHVS and CDR2 FNYEAQ. In nucleotides, the CDR3 is TGTGCCAGCAGTTCAGCGTTATCAGGGGTCACTGAAGCTTTCTTT. It translates to CASSSALSGVTEAFF.

Regarding this clonotype: The junction departs from germline at one end; a sequencing error may be responsible. The V and J genes are TRBV15 and TRBJ1-4, with 7 nucleotides matching TRBD1. In germline, CDR1 is LNHNV, CDR2 YYDKDF (reference sequence). The CDR3 runs to 17 residues. The CDR3 is CGTSRGRVTGLNEKLFF. The CDR3 bases are TGTGGCACCAGCAGAGGTAGAGTGACAGGGTTAAATGAAAAACTGTTTTTT.

The rearrangement uses TRBV12-3 or TRBV12-4 and TRBJ2-5; D remains unclear. V lost 3 bases to trimming and J lost 0 bases, with 8 bases between them. This CDR3 spans 14 amino acids. The CDR3 spells CASSFPEYQETQYF. The DNA for the CDR3 is TGTGCCAGCAGTTTTCCAGAGTACCAAGAGACCCAGTACTTC.

V is TRBV7-2 and J is TRBJ1-2; 12 bases fit TRBD1. The CDR3 loop spans 13 amino acids. Trimming at V came to 1 base and at J to 10 bases, leaving 1 base not matched to a gene. Germline V lookup: CDR1 SGHTA, CDR2 FQGNSA. The CDR3 DNA reads TGTGCCAGCAGCTTAGAGGGACAGGGGGCCTACACCTTC. This encodes CASSLEGQGAYTF.